This TCR beta chain was retrieved from a study of Ad26.COV2.S vaccination and SARS-CoV-2 variants. Study information: Into the muscle, Ad26.COV2.S was dosed once or twice, 56 days apart. Findings and caveats of the study: A substantial breadth of spike-specific CD8+ and CD4+ T cell responses after vaccination has been reported.

Of note for this clone: Its target is not known.

Profiled with immunoSEQ multiplex PCR; TCRdb holds only in-frame clones, not every one. The sample yields about 320,000 clones, approximately 86% seen once. As to treatment: over 15 received Ad26.COV2.S at low or high dose, single or two shots; about 5 received placebo; per-sample allocation not given. Samples analyzed were those drawn on day 63 after the first vaccine or placebo injection. The source material was peripheral blood, sampled in a trial of Ad26.COV2.S vaccine versus placebo. This clonotype was obtained from a person aged 18 to 59 who received the Ad26.COV2.S COVID-19 vaccine or a placebo.

The CDR3 DNA is TGCGCCAGCAGCTTGGGGCTAGCGGGGTGGCAAGAGACCCAGTACTTC. The encoded protein is CASSLGLAGWQETQYF. The chain recombines TRBV5-1 with TRBJ2-5, with 9 bases fitting TRBD2. The CDR3 has 16 amino acids. J lost 2 bases, V lost 0 bases, and 5 bases had no gene match. Germline-derived CDR1 and CDR2 are SGHRS and YFSETQ.